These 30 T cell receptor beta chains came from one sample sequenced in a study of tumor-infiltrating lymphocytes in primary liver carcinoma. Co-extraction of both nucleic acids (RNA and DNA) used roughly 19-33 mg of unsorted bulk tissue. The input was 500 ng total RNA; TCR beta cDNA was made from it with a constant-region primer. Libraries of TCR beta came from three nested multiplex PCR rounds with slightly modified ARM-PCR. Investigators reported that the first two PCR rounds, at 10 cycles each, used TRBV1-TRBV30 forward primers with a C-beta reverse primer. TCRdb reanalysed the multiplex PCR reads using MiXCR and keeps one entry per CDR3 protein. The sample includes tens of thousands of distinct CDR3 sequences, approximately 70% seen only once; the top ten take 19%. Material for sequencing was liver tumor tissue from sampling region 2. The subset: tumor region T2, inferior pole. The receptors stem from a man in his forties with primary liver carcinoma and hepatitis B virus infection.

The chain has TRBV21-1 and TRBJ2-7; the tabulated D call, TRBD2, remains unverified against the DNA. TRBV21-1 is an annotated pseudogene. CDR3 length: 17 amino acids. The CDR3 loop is CANSKESGGGGAGEQYF. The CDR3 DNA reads TGTGCCAACAGCAAAGAAAGTGGTGGGGGAGGGGCAGGCGAGCAGTACTTC.

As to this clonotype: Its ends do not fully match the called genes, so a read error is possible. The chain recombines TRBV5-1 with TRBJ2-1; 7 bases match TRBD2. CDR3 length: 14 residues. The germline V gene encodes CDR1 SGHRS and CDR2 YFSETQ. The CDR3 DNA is TGCGCCAGCAGCTTGGAGGGCGGGAGCCATGAGCGGCTCTTC. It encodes CASSLEGGSHERLF.

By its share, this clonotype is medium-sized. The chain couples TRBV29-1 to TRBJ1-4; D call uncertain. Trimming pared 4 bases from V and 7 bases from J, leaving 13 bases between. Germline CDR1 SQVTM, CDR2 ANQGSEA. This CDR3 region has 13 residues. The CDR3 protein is CSVAPRRSEKLFF. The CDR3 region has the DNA TGCAGCGTTGCCCCCAGACGGAGTGAAAAACTGTTTTTT.

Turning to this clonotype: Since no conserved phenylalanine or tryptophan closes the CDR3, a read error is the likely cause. This CDR3 is CASSNTDSQYI. Here the CDR3 DNA reads TGTGCCAGCAGCAACACAGATTCGCAGTATATT. The V gene is TRBV6-1, the J gene TRBJ2-3; D not certain. Germline CDR1 MNHNS, CDR2 SASEGT. CDR3 length: 11 amino acids.

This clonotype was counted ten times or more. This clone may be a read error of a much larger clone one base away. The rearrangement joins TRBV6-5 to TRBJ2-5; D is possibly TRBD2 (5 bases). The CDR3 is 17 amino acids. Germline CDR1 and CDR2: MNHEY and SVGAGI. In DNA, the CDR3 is TGTGCCAGCAGTTACTCGAGTAGTGGCGGGTCCCAAGAGGCCCAGTACTTC. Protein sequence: CASSYSSSGGSQEAQYF.

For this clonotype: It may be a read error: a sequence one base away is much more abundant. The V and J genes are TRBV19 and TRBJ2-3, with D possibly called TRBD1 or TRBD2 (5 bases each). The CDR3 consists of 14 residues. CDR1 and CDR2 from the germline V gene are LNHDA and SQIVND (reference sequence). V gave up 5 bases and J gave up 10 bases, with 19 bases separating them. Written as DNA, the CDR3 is TGTGCCAGTAGTTCCGGGACCAAGACCGATGCGCAGTATTTT. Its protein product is CASSSGTKTDAQYF.

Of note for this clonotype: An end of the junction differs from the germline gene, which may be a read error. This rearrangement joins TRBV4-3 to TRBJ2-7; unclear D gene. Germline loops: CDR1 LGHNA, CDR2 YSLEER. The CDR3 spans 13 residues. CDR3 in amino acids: CASSQEQCYEQYF. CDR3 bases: TGCGCCAGCAGTCAAGAACAGTGCTACGAGCAGTACTTC.

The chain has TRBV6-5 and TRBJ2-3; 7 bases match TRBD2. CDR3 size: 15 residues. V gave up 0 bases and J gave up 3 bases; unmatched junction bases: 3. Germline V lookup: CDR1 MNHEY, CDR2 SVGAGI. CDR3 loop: CASSYSSSGTDTQYF. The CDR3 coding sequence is TGTGCCAGCAGTTACTCGTCTAGCGGTACAGATACGCAGTATTTT.

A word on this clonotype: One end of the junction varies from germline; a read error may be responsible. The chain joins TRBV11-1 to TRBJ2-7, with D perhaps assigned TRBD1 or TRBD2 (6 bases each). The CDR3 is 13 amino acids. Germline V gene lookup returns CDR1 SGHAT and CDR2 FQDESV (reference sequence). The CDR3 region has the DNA TGTGCCAGTAGGGGGAGGCGATCCTACGAGCAGTACTTT. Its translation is CASRGRRSYEQYF.

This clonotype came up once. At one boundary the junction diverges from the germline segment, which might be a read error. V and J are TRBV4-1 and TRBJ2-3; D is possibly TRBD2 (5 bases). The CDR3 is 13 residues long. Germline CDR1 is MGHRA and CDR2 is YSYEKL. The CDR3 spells CVSSQLTGITQYF. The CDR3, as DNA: TGCGTCAGCAGCCAACTAACGGGGATTACGCAGTATTTT.

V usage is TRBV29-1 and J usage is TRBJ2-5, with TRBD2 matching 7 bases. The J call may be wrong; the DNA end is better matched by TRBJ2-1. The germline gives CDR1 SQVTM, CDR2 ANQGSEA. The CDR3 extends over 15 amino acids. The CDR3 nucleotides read TGCAGCGTTCGGACCAGCGGGAATTGGGCAGAGACCCAGTTCTTC. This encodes CSVRTSGNWAETQFF.

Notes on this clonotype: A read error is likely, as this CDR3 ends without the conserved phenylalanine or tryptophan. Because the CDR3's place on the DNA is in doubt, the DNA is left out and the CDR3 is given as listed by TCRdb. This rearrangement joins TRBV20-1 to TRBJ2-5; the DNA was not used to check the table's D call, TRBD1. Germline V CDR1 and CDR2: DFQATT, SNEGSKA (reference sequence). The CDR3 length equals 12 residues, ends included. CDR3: CSPRGAAETKYS.

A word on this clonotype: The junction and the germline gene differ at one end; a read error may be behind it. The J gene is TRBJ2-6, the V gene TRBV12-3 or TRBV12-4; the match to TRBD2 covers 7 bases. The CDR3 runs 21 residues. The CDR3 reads CANSRTRLAPGRASGANVLTF. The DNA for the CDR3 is TGTGCCAACAGTCGGACCCGACTAGCCCCCGGTCGGGCCTCTGGGGCTAACGTCCTGACTTTC.

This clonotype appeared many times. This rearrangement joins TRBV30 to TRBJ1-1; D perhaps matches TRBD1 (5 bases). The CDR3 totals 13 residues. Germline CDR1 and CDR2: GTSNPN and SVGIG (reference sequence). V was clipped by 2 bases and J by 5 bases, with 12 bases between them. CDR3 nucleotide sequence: TGTGCCTGGAGTAAGGGGCACGGGACTGAAGCTTTCTTT. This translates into CAWSKGHGTEAFF.

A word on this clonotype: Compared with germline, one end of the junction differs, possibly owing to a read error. Written as DNA, the CDR3 is TGTGCCGGCAGCTTGCGACAGGGCGGGGATACTGAAGCTTTCTTT. Translated: CAGSLRQGGDTEAFF. The chain recombines TRBV5-4 with TRBJ1-1; 7 positions match TRBD1. This CDR3 contains 15 residues. Germline CDR1 is SGHNT and CDR2 is YYREEE (reference sequence).

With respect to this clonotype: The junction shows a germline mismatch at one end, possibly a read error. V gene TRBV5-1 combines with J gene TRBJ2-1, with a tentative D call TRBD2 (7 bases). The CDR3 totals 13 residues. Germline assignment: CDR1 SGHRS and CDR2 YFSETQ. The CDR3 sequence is CASGLGGDNEQFF. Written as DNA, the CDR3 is TGCGCCAGCGGCTTAGGGGGGGACAATGAGCAGTTCTTC.

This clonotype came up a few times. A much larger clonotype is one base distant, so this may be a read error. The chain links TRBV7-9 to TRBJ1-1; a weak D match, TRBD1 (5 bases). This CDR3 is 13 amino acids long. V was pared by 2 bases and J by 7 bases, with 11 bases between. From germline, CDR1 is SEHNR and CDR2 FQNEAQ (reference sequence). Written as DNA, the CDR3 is TGTGCCAGCAGCTTAAATGGGCAGGGTGAAGCTTTCTTT. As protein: CASSLNGQGEAFF.

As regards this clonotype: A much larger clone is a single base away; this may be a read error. In nucleotides, the CDR3 is TGTGCCAGCAGCTTAGATTGGGGGGGTTACAATGAGCAGTTCTTC. Protein product: CASSLDWGGYNEQFF. This rearrangement joins TRBV11-2 to TRBJ2-1, with 7 positions matching TRBD2. V shed 0 bases and J 4 bases; nucleotides not matched to a gene: 3. The CDR3 loop spans 15 amino acids. CDR1 is SGHAT, CDR2 FQNNGV, per germline.

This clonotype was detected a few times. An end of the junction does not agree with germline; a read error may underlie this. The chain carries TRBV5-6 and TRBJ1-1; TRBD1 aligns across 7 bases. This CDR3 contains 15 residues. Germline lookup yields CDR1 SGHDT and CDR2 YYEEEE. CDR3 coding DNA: TGCGCCAGTAGCCCAGGGGGTAAAATGAACACTGAAGCTTTCTTT. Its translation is CASSPGGKMNTEAFF. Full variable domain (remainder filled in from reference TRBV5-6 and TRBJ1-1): DAGVTQSPTHLIKTRGQQVTLRCSPKSGHDTVSWYQQALGQGPQFIFQYYEEEERQRGNFPDRFSGHQFPNYSSELNVNALLLGDSALYLCASSPGGKMNTEAFFGQGTRLTVV.

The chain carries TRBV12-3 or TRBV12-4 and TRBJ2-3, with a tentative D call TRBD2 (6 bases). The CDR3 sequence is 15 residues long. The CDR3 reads CVCSLDSGSGRAQYF. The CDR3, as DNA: TGTGTCTGCAGTTTAGATTCCGGCAGCGGGCGCGCGCAGTATTTT.

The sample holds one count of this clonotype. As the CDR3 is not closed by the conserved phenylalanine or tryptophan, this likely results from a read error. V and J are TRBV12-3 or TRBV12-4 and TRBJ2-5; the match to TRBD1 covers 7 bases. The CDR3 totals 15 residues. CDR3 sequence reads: CTSSLDPGTEETQYL. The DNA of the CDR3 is TGTACCAGCAGTTTAGACCCCGGGACAGAAGAGACCCAGTACTTA.

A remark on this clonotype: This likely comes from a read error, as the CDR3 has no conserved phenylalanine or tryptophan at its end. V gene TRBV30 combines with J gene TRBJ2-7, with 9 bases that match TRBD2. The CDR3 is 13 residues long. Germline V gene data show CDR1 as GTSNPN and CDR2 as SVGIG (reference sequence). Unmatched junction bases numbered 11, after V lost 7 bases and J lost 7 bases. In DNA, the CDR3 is TGTGCCTCCAGCGGGAGGCACCTCTCTGAGCAGTACTCC. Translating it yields CASSGRHLSEQYS.

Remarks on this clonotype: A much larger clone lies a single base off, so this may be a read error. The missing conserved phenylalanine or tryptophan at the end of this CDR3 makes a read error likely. CDR3 in DNA: TGTGCCAGCAGGTCCATGCAAGATACGCAGTATTCT. Its protein is CASRSMQDTQYS. This chain uses TRBV7-2 with TRBJ2-3, with D hard to call. The CDR3 spans 12 residues. Germline CDR1 reads SGHTA; CDR2 reads FQGNSA. Between the trimmed V and J ends, which lost 6 bases and 5 bases, there was a span of 9 bases.

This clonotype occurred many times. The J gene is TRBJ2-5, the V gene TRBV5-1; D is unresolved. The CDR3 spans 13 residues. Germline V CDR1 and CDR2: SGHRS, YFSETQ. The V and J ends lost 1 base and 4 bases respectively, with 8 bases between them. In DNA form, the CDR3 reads TGCGCCAGCAGCTTGTTCCGGACAGAGACCCAGTACTTC. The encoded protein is CASSLFRTETQYF.

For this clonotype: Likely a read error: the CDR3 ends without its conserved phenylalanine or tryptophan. The CDR3 sequence is CAWERATTLGINTEAFV. CDR3 bases: TGTGCGTGGGAAAGGGCAACGACTTTAGGGATTAACACTGAAGCTTTCGTT. The rearrangement joins TRBV30 to TRBJ1-1; unclear D gene. CDR3 length equals 17 residues. Germline loops: CDR1 GTSNPN, CDR2 SVGIG (reference sequence).

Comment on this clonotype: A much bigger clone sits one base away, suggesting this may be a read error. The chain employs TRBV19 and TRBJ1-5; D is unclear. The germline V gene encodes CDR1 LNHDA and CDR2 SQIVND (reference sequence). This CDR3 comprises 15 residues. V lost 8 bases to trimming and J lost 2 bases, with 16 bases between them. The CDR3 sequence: CASGLSKLGNQPQHF. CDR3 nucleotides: TGTGCCAGTGGTTTGTCAAAGCTCGGCAATCAGCCCCAGCATTTT.

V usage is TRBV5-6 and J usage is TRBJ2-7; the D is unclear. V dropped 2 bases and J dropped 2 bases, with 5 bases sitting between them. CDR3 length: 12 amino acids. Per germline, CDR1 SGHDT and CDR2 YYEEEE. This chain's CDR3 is CASSFQTYEQYF. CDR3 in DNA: TGTGCCAGCAGCTTCCAGACCTACGAGCAGTACTTC.

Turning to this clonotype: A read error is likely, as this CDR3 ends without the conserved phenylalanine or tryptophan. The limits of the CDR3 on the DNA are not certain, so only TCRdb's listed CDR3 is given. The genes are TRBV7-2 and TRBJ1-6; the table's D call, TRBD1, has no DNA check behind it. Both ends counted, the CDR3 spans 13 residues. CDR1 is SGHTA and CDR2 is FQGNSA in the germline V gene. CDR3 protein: CASSLGYEGSIHL.

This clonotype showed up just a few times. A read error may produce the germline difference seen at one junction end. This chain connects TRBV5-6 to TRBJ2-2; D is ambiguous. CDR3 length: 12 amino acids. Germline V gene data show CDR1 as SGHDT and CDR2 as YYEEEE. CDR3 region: CAGSWSSGELFF. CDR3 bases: TGTGCCGGCAGCTGGTCCTCCGGGGAGCTGTTTTTT.

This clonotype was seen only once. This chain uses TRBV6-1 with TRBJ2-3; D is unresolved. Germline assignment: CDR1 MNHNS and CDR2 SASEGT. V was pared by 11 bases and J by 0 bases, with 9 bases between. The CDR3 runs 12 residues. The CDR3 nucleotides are TGTGCCTTCGAGCCCAGCACAGATACGCAGTATTTT. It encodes CAFEPSTDTQYF.